The T cell receptor (beta chain) described here comes from a study of T-cell reconstitution after alpha-beta-depleted transplantation in children. Study observations and caveats: Recipient T cells and thymic progenitors that survived gave rise to the high TCRbeta diversity observed at day 60 in some patients.

The V end was cut by 3 bases, the J end by 8 bases, with 19 bases between. This CDR3 has 15 amino acids. Germline V gene data show CDR1 as SGHTA and CDR2 as FQGNSA. Using unique molecular identifiers, the investigators prepared the TCRbeta library. TCRdb independently ran MiXCR on the PCR reads; one entry per CDR3 protein. This table holds about 510,000 distinct CDR3 sequences, about an eighth found once. This clonotype was counted a few times. Antigen: not known. The material sequenced was PBMCs, mostly from graft donor cells, taken 180 days after TCRalphabeta/CD19-depleted stem cell transplant. The receptor comes from a female patient aged 2-10 years who had a stem cell transplant for aplastic anemia, so the T cells may come from the graft donor. The chain has TRBV7-2 and TRBJ1-2; D perhaps matches TRBD1 (5 bases). The CDR3 DNA sequence: TGTGCCAGCAGCTTGATCAACCTCAGGGAGGGGGGCTACACCTTC. This sequence encodes CASSLINLREGGYTF.